The 31 T cell receptor beta chains reported below all come from one sample, sequenced in a study of blood T cell repertoires in COVID-19. Assay used: immunoSEQ multiplex PCR; TCRdb lists only in-frame clones, some missing. This table has 100,000 or so clones, approximately 83% appearing once. Specimen: peripheral blood. The source is a man aged 45-65 years with acute or convalescent COVID-19.

V and J are TRBV7-9 and TRBJ2-7, with D perhaps TRBD2 (5 bases). Germline V lookup: CDR1 SEHNR, CDR2 FQNEAQ (reference sequence). Trimming stripped 3 bases from V and 6 bases from J, with 6 bases between. This CDR3 comprises 11 residues. Written as DNA, the CDR3 is TGTGCCAGCAGCTTCGGGATCGAGCAGTACTTC. Its translation: CASSFGIEQYF.

The chain couples TRBV24-1 to TRBJ2-7; 7 bases agree with TRBD2. The CDR3 is 16 residues long. With 3 bases clipped from V and 3 bases from J, the junction kept 10 bases outside the gene matches. The V gene's germline CDR1 is KGHDR and CDR2 SFDVKD. The CDR3 spells CATSDGTSAGLYEQYF. The CDR3 DNA follows: TGTGCCACCAGTGATGGTACTAGCGCAGGGCTCTACGAGCAGTACTTC.

The chain recombines TRBV27 with TRBJ1-2, with TRBD1 matching over 12 bases. The CDR3 loop spans 16 amino acids. J gave up 7 bases and V 2 bases, and 8 bases lay outside the gene matches. Germline V gives CDR1 MNHEY, CDR2 SMNVEV (reference sequence). The CDR3 sequence is CASSLRSGTGGFGYTF. In DNA, the CDR3 is TGTGCCAGCAGTTTACGTAGCGGGACAGGGGGCTTTGGCTACACCTTC.

The rearrangement joins TRBV27 to TRBJ2-1; 7 bases are shared with TRBD2. This CDR3 spans 13 amino acids. V was clipped by 2 bases and J by 9 bases; unmatched bases: 4. Germline V lookup: CDR1 MNHEY, CDR2 SMNVEV (reference sequence). CDR3 in DNA: TGTGCCAGCAGTTTAGCGGGAGTAAGTGAGCAGTTCTTC. Amino acids: CASSLAGVSEQFF.

The rearrangement joins TRBV19 to TRBJ1-1; possibly TRBD1 for D (6 bases). The length of the CDR3 is 14 residues. Germline lookup yields CDR1 LNHDA and CDR2 SQIVND (reference sequence). The germline V and J ends were trimmed by 7 bases and 3 bases, with 15 bases remaining between them. CDR3 sequence reads: CASNIDTGYTEAFF. DNA for the CDR3: TGTGCCAGTAATATTGATACAGGGTACACTGAAGCTTTCTTT.

In this sample, this clone turned up once. This chain connects TRBV7-9 to TRBJ2-7, with 9 nucleotides matching TRBD2. There are 14 residues in the CDR3. Germline CDR1 and CDR2: SEHNR and FQNEAQ (reference sequence). J lost 5 bases, V lost 1 base, and 3 bases had no gene match. The CDR3 is CASSLVRGRDEQYF. The CDR3 nucleotides read TGTGCCAGCAGCTTAGTTCGCGGGAGGGACGAGCAGTACTTC.

CDR3 DNA sequence: TGTGCCAGCAGCCCCAGGGGTTTCGTCGTGTCCGGGGAGCTGTTTTTT. Residues: CASSPRGFVVSGELFF. The chain recombines TRBV27 with TRBJ2-2, with D possibly being TRBD1 (6 bases). The V gene lost 6 bases and the J gene lost 6 bases, with 20 bases spanning the gap. The CDR3 runs to 16 residues. CDR1 is MNHEY, CDR2 SMNVEV, per germline (reference sequence).

The J gene is TRBJ1-3, the V gene TRBV5-4; 7 nucleotides match TRBD1. The CDR3 is made up of 16 amino acids. V lost 4 bases, J lost 0 bases, and 7 bases stayed unmatched. The V gene's germline CDR1 is SGHNT and CDR2 YYREEE (reference sequence). The CDR3 DNA sequence: TGTGCCAGCAGCATTCCCGGGACAGCCTCTGGAAACACCATATATTTT. Its translation: CASSIPGTASGNTIYF.

This chain uses TRBV7-8 with TRBJ2-2, with D maybe TRBD2 (5 bases). This CDR3 is 15 amino acids long. The germline CDR1 and CDR2 sequences are SGHVS and FQNEAQ. V was clipped by 5 bases and J by 4 bases, with 14 bases between them. CDR3: CASSPRGSGTGELFF. DNA of the CDR3: TGTGCCAGCAGCCCCCGGGGTTCAGGCACCGGGGAGCTGTTTTTT. The full variable domain, in which reference TRBV7-8 and TRBJ2-2 provide the parts outside the CDR3, is GAGVSQSPRYKVAKRGQDVALRCDPISGHVSLFWYQQALGQGPEFLTYFQNEAQLDKSGLPSDRFFAERPEGSVSTLKIQRTQQEDSAVYLCASSPRGSGTGELFFGEGSRLTVL.

This sequence joins TRBV5-6 and TRBJ1-2; D is undetermined. Per the germline V gene, CDR1 is SGHDT and CDR2 is YYEEEE. The CDR3 has 14 residues. V dropped 0 bases and J dropped 4 bases, with 10 bases sitting between them. The CDR3 reads CASSLEQALYGYTF. The CDR3 DNA reads as TGTGCCAGCAGCTTGGAGCAGGCCCTCTATGGCTACACCTTC.

The chain is built from TRBV3-1 (or the pseudogene TRBV3-2) and TRBJ2-1; D may be TRBD2 (5 bases). The V gene's germline CDR1 is LGHDT and CDR2 YNNKEL (reference sequence). V was trimmed by 4 bases and J by 4 bases, leaving 23 bases between them. The CDR3 is 18 residues long. As DNA, the CDR3 is TGTGCCAGCAGCCCCCCGAGGAGGCTCACGGGATTATACAATGAGCAGTTCTTC. This gives the protein CASSPPRRLTGLYNEQFF.

The CDR3 sequence: CASNPWGGMEPQHF. As DNA, the CDR3 is TGTGCCAGCAACCCTTGGGGGGGCATGGAGCCCCAGCATTTT. The chain has TRBV28 and TRBJ1-5; a weak D match, TRBD1 (6 bases). CDR3 size: 14 residues. Trimming stripped 7 bases from V and 8 bases from J, with 18 bases between. The germline V gene encodes CDR1 MDHEN and CDR2 SYDVKM.

The rearrangement joins TRBV6-4 to TRBJ2-4, with 13 nucleotides matching TRBD2. The junction had 14 bases not matched to a gene; V was cut back by 5 bases and J by 7 bases. The germline V gene has CDR1 MRHNA and CDR2 SNTAGT. The CDR3 extends over 18 amino acids. The CDR3 region has the DNA TGTGCCAGCAGTCGTGCCCTTACTAGCGGGGGGGCTAGGAACATTCAGTACTTC. Its protein is CASSRALTSGGARNIQYF.

CDR3 sequence reads: CASSLVGQGILDTQYF. CDR3 bases: TGTGCCAGCAGCTTAGTGGGACAGGGGATCTTGGATACGCAGTATTTT. The rearrangement uses TRBV7-3 and TRBJ2-3; 10 positions match TRBD1. The V and J ends lost 2 bases and 6 bases, in that order; junction bases with no gene match: 8. The CDR3 consists of 16 residues. Germline-derived CDR1 and CDR2 are SGHTA and FQGTGA.

The chain combines TRBV10-2 with TRBJ1-6; 10 bases agree with TRBD1. After removal of 8 bases from V and 6 bases from J, the junction contained 7 bases not matched to a gene. CDR3 size: 15 residues. The germline CDR1 and CDR2 sequences are WSHSY and SAAADI. DNA of the CDR3: TGCGCCAGCGTAAGGGACAGGGGAATTAATTCACCCCTCCACTTT. Amino acid sequence: CASVRDRGINSPLHF.

The rearrangement links TRBV6-5 to TRBJ2-3, with a possible D match to TRBD2 (6 bases). The CDR3 sequence is 14 residues long. Germline CDR1 is MNHEY and CDR2 is SVGAGI. V dropped 4 bases and J dropped 2 bases, with 10 bases sitting between them. The CDR3 loop is CASSSGLDTDTQYF. For the CDR3, the DNA is TGTGCCAGCAGTTCGGGACTGGACACAGATACGCAGTATTTT.

This chain joins TRBV5-1 and TRBJ2-3; TRBD2 is a possible D gene (6 bases). V lost 0 bases and J 2 bases, leaving 10 bases between the germline ends. The CDR3 is 15 amino acids. In germline, CDR1 is SGHRS, CDR2 YFSETQ. The CDR3 nucleotides are TGCGCCAGCAGCTTGGCCGGCGGGGCCACAGATACGCAGTATTTT. Translated: CASSLAGGATDTQYF. Full variable domain (rest looked up from reference TRBV5-1 and TRBJ2-3): KAGVTQTPRYLIKTRGQQVTLSCSPISGHRSVSWYQQTPGQGLQFLFEYFSETQRNKGNFPGRFSGRQFSNSRSEMNVSTLELGDSALYLCASSLAGGATDTQYFGPGTRLTVL.

The chain joins TRBV10-3 to TRBJ2-3; 7 bases line up with TRBD1. Unmatched junction bases numbered 7, after V lost 6 bases and J lost 1 base. This CDR3 is built from 15 residues. Germline V lookup: CDR1 ENHRY, CDR2 SYGVKD. The CDR3 here is CAISGTVDRTDTQYF. CDR3 sequence (DNA): TGTGCCATCAGCGGGACAGTTGACCGCACAGATACGCAGTATTTT.

The chain is built from TRBV5-6 and TRBJ1-2; D uncertain. Trimming stripped 4 bases from V and 5 bases from J, with 18 bases between. Germline V CDR1 and CDR2: SGHDT, YYEEEE. CDR3 length: 15 amino acids. The CDR3 DNA is TGTGCCAGCAGCCCGCGAGGTGAGACTTTATATGGCTACACCTTC. This codes for CASSPRGETLYGYTF.

J is TRBJ1-1 and V is TRBV11-3, with 7 positions matching TRBD1. The germline CDR1 and CDR2 sequences are SGHNT and YENEEA. V lost 1 base, J lost 5 bases, and 16 bases stayed unmatched. This CDR3 is 18 amino acids long. CDR3 sequence: CASSLVNPGFLRGTEAFF. DNA of the CDR3: TGTGCCAGCAGCTTAGTTAATCCAGGCTTCCTCAGGGGGACTGAAGCTTTCTTT.

The rearrangement links TRBV19 to TRBJ1-5; 9 nucleotides match TRBD1. V trimming: 4 bases; J trimming: 1 base; junction bases outside the gene matches: 11. The CDR3 totals 18 residues. Germline V gene lookup returns CDR1 LNHDA and CDR2 SQIVND (reference sequence). The CDR3 sequence is CASSRTGTGIDSNQPQHF. As DNA, the CDR3 is TGTGCCAGTAGTAGAACCGGGACAGGGATTGACAGCAATCAGCCCCAGCATTTT.

The chain carries TRBV7-9 and TRBJ2-1; the match to TRBD2 covers 10 bases. The germline gives CDR1 SEHNR, CDR2 FQNEAQ (reference sequence). J lost 9 bases, V lost 1 base, and 6 bases had no gene match. There are 15 residues in the CDR3. This chain's CDR3 is CASSLGAGGPGEQFF. Written as DNA, the CDR3 is TGTGCCAGCAGCTTAGGAGCGGGAGGGCCGGGTGAGCAGTTCTTC.

In its sample, this clone was seen a few times. The chain has TRBV6-5 and TRBJ2-7; possible D gene TRBD1, 5 bases. The CDR3 loop spans 15 amino acids. The V gene lost 6 bases and the J gene lost 0 bases, with 15 bases spanning the gap. The germline CDR1 and CDR2 sequences are MNHEY and SVGAGI. The CDR3 spells CASRVGLGDSYEQYF. The DNA for the CDR3 is TGTGCCAGCAGAGTGGGTCTAGGGGACTCCTACGAGCAGTACTTC.

This clone was seen a few times. This chain links TRBV4-1 with TRBJ1-4; the D gene is possibly TRBD1 (5 bases). Trimming removed 4 bases at V and 6 bases at J, with 18 bases between. This CDR3 contains 16 residues. Germline V gives CDR1 MGHRA, CDR2 YSYEKL. The CDR3 region is CASSPEGHGGDEKLFF. In nucleotides, the CDR3 is TGCGCCAGCAGCCCGGAGGGCCATGGGGGTGATGAAAAACTGTTTTTT.

The rearrangement uses TRBV6-5 and TRBJ1-5; a possible D gene is TRBD1 (6 bases). V was pared by 8 bases and J by 7 bases, with 15 bases between. CDR1 is MNHEY, CDR2 SVGAGI, per germline. The CDR3 consists of 13 residues. CDR3 sequence reads: CASRGGGPQPQHF. The CDR3 DNA is TGTGCCAGCCGAGGGGGGGGGCCGCAGCCCCAGCATTTT.

V is TRBV3-1 (or the pseudogene TRBV3-2) and J is TRBJ2-7; TRBD1 matches 7 bases. V trimming: 2 bases; J trimming: 2 bases; junction bases outside the gene matches: 3. In germline, CDR1 is LGHDT, CDR2 YNNKEL (reference sequence). This CDR3 spans 14 amino acids. CDR3 bases: TGTGCCAGCAGCCAACAGGGGGTGCCCTACGAGCAGTACTTC. It codes for CASSQQGVPYEQYF.

This chain uses TRBV5-6 with TRBJ1-3, with 7 bases identical to TRBD1. V gave up 1 base and J gave up 4 bases; unmatched junction bases: 11. Germline V CDR1 and CDR2: SGHDT, YYEEEE. The CDR3 contains 17 residues. CDR3 amino acids: CASSLSLGGREGNTIYF. The CDR3 DNA follows: TGTGCCAGCAGCTTGAGTCTAGGGGGCCGGGAAGGAAACACCATATATTTT.

This rearrangement joins TRBV14 to TRBJ1-1; 7 bases fit TRBD1. J gave up 4 bases and V 2 bases, and 4 bases lay outside the gene matches. There are 14 residues in the CDR3. The V gene's germline CDR1 is SGHDN and CDR2 FVKESK. CDR3 in DNA: TGTGCCAGCAGCCAAAGACAGGGTCGCACTGAAGCTTTCTTT. Its protein product is CASSQRQGRTEAFF.

CDR3 loop: CASSPGQGREQFF. CDR3 bases: TGTGCCAGCAGCCCCGGACAGGGAAGAGAGCAGTTCTTC. V and J are TRBV13 and TRBJ2-1; 8 bases are shared with TRBD1. The V segment lost 5 bases and the J segment 10 bases; nucleotides outside the gene matches: 7. Germline V lookup: CDR1 PRHDT, CDR2 FYEKMQ (reference sequence). This CDR3 has 13 amino acids.

This clone has more than one count but fewer than ten. The V call is TRBV5-1, the J call TRBJ1-6; D gene unclear. The CDR3 contains 15 residues. V lost 0 bases to trimming and J lost 10 bases, with 14 bases between them. CDR1 and CDR2 from the germline V gene are SGHRS and YFSETQ. Here the CDR3 reads CASSLVAGIISPLHF. CDR3 sequence (DNA): TGCGCCAGCAGCTTGGTTGCGGGGATTATCTCACCCCTCCACTTT.

This rearrangement joins TRBV7-7 to TRBJ2-2, with 9 bases aligning to TRBD1. Germline V CDR1 and CDR2: SSHAT, FNYEAQ (reference sequence). The CDR3 runs to 14 residues. CDR3 sequence: CASGQGPNTGELFF. DNA for the CDR3: TGTGCTAGCGGACAGGGGCCGAACACCGGGGAGCTGTTTTTT.